This entry features one T cell receptor beta chain sequence. Methods used by the authors: Quantification of nucleated cells was approximated via reference gene primer amplification. The table came from immunoSEQ multiplex PCR; TCRdb's copy has only in-frame clones and leaves some out. V and J calls and clone size come straight from that table; D and trimming were deduced from the DNA. Of just under 80,000 clones in the sample, roughly 88% were seen once. Looked up from germline, CDR1 is SGHRS and CDR2 is YFSETQ. This CDR3 region has 10 residues. Trimming took 6 bases from V and 6 from J, leaving 7 bases between them. The sample is drawn from a study of blood T cell repertoires in COVID-19. Study-wide background: PBMCs, B-cell-depleted T cells, or T cells were the source of the cDNA or gDNA that made up the material.

This clonotype originated in a human donor in a cohort sampled during active COVID-19. Sequencing was performed on peripheral blood. The chain has TRBV5-1 and TRBJ2-7; D is uncertain. The CDR3 DNA sequence: TGCGCCAGCAACTGCTGCGAGCAGTACTTC. This translates into CASNCCEQYF.